The 9 T cell receptor beta chains presented below share a single source sample, sequenced in a study of technical replicates of blood from several donors. Sequencing used immunoSEQ multiplex PCR; TCRdb keeps in-frame clones, though not all of them. The data show around 76,000 clones, around 90% seen once. The sequencing sample was made of T cells isolated from PBMCs. Every receptor here comes from a human donor in good health.

This chain links TRBV10-1 with TRBJ2-5, with 11 bases fitting TRBD2. Trimming removed 7 bases from V and 5 bases from J; junction bases left unmatched: 12. Germline V CDR1 and CDR2: WNHNN, SYGVQD (reference sequence). CDR3 length equals 16 residues. The CDR3 DNA is TGCGCCAGCATAGCCACAGTAGCGGGAGGGGTGGAGACCCAGTACTTC. This translates into CASIATVAGGVETQYF.

CDR3 residues: CATSRDLRELHTDTQYF. CDR3 bases: TGTGCCACCAGCAGAGATCTGAGGGAATTACACACAGATACGCAGTATTTT. V gene TRBV15 combines with J gene TRBJ2-3; maybe TRBD2 (5 bases). Trimming removed 0 bases from V and 2 bases from J, with 15 bases in between. The CDR3 is made up of 17 amino acids. Germline V gene lookup returns CDR1 LNHNV and CDR2 YYDKDF (reference sequence).

The V call is TRBV9, the J call TRBJ2-1; possibly TRBD2 for D (5 bases). Germline assignment: CDR1 SGDLS and CDR2 YYNGEE. V was shortened by 3 bases and J by 2 bases, with 15 bases between the two germline ends. The CDR3 has 16 residues. The DNA of the CDR3 is TGTGCCAGCAGCGATCGGGTGGACTTAACCTACAATGAGCAGTTCTTC. It yields the protein CASSDRVDLTYNEQFF. The whole variable domain, filled in from reference TRBV9 and TRBJ2-1, reads DSGVTQTPKHLITATGQRVTLRCSPRSGDLSVYWYQQSLDQGLQFLIQYYNGEERAKGNILERFSAQQFPDLHSELNLSSLELGDSALYFCASSDRVDLTYNEQFFGPGTRLTVL.

The gene calls are TRBV28 and TRBJ1-1; TRBD1 might be the D (5 bases). Germline-derived CDR1 and CDR2 are MDHEN and SYDVKM. The CDR3 runs to 15 residues. V was cut by 6 bases and J by 7 bases, with 21 bases left in between. The CDR3 loop reads CASSSPGGGLDEAFF. In nucleotides, the CDR3 is TGTGCCAGCAGCTCCCCCGGGGGGGGGTTGGATGAAGCTTTCTTT.

This chain links TRBV18 with TRBJ1-3; the match to TRBD1 covers 8 bases. CDR3 length: 18 residues. J was trimmed by 3 bases and V by 0 bases; bases with no gene match: 10. Germline-derived CDR1 and CDR2 are KGHSH and LQKENI. The CDR3 sequence: CASSPPNSDRAGGNTIYF. CDR3 sequence (DNA): TGTGCCAGCTCACCACCGAATTCGGACAGGGCTGGTGGAAACACCATATATTTT.

This clone appeared a single time. The chain carries TRBV19 and TRBJ2-7, with a weak D call TRBD2 (7 bases). V lost 3 bases and J 6 bases, leaving 15 bases between the germline ends. The CDR3 sequence is 14 residues long. CDR1 LNHDA and CDR2 SQIVND come from the germline V gene (reference sequence). In nucleotides, the CDR3 is TGTGCCAGTAGTATGCGGGGGCCCAAAGGCGAGCAGTACTTC. Translation gives CASSMRGPKGEQYF.

CDR3 bases: TGTGCCAGCAGTCCCGGGACACGGTCATACGAGCAGTACTTC. This translates into CASSPGTRSYEQYF. The rearrangement joins TRBV28 to TRBJ2-7; a possible D gene is TRBD1 (6 bases). V lost 5 bases and J 4 bases, leaving 15 bases between the germline ends. The CDR3 runs 14 residues. Germline V gives CDR1 MDHEN, CDR2 SYDVKM.

The chain joins TRBV6-5 to TRBJ2-7; 8 bases match TRBD2. The germline CDR1 and CDR2 sequences are MNHEY and SVGAGI. V dropped 2 bases and J dropped 0; count of bases not matched to a gene: 3. The CDR3 contains 15 residues. The CDR3 protein is CASSYKLADSYEQYF. In nucleotides, the CDR3 is TGTGCCAGCAGTTACAAACTAGCGGACTCCTACGAGCAGTACTTC.

The gene calls are TRBV6-4 and TRBJ2-7; TRBD2 aligns across 16 bases. Germline V gene data show CDR1 as MRHNA and CDR2 as SNTAGT. This CDR3 is built from 18 residues. With 6 bases clipped from V and 3 bases from J, the junction kept 11 bases outside the gene matches. In DNA form, the CDR3 reads TGTGCCAGCAGCCCCTCGGGGACTAGCGGGGGGGGAATCTACGAGCAGTACTTC. Protein product: CASSPSGTSGGGIYEQYF.